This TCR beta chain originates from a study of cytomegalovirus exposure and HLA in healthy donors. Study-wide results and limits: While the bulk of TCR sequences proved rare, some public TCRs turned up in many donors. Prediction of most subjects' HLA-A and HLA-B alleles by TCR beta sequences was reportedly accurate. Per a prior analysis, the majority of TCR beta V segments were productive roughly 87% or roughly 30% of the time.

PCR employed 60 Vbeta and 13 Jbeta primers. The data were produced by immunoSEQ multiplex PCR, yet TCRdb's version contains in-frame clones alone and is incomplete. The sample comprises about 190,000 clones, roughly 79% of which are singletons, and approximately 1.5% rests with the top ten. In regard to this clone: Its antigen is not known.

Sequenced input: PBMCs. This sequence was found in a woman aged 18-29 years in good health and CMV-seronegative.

The CDR3 here is CASGRENTEAFF. The CDR3 bases are TGCGCCAGCGGGAGGGAGAACACTGAAGCTTTCTTT. The rearrangement uses TRBV10-2 and TRBJ1-1; D is ambiguous. Germline values: CDR1 WSHSY, CDR2 SAAADI. CDR3 length: 12 residues. V was clipped by 8 bases and J by 1 base, with 8 bases between them.